These 13 T cell receptor beta chains came from one sample sequenced in a study of Ad26.COV2.S vaccination and SARS-CoV-2 variants. The data were produced by immunoSEQ multiplex PCR, yet TCRdb's version contains in-frame clones alone and is incomplete. The sample shows some 640,000 clones, 70% to 90% of them seen only once. The treatment was: approximately 18 received Ad26.COV2.S at low or high dose, single or two shots; about 5 received placebo; per-sample allocation not given. Vaccine and placebo recipients were sampled on day 63 after the first injection. This specimen was peripheral blood, taken in a trial of Ad26.COV2.S vaccine versus placebo. Source of these receptors: a person between 18 and 65 years old who received the Ad26.COV2.S COVID-19 vaccine or a placebo.

The J gene is TRBJ1-4, the V gene TRBV23-1, with a weak D call TRBD1 (6 bases). TRBV23-1 is identified as an open reading frame with a role that is uncertain. V lost 2 bases and J 10 bases, leaving 20 bases between the germline ends. This CDR3 is built from 16 residues. This CDR3 is CASSQPRFQGRGKLFF. The DNA for the CDR3 is TGCGCCAGCAGTCAACCCCGGTTCCAGGGGAGAGGAAAACTGTTTTTT.

The chain uses TRBV15 and TRBJ1-4; TRBD1 is a possible D gene (6 bases). The CDR3 loop spans 15 amino acids. Looked up from germline, CDR1 is LNHNV and CDR2 is YYDKDF (reference sequence). V was trimmed by 2 bases and J by 1 base, leaving 8 bases between them. In nucleotides, the CDR3 is TGTGCCACCAGCAGACAGGGGCGAACTAATGAAAAACTGTTTTTT. Protein sequence: CATSRQGRTNEKLFF.

The CDR3 DNA reads as TGCGCCAGCAGCTTTATCCGGGACAGCCCCTACGAGCAGTACTTC. This translates into CASSFIRDSPYEQYF. This rearrangement joins TRBV5-1 to TRBJ2-7; TRBD1 matches 7 bases. This CDR3 is 15 amino acids long. In germline, CDR1 is SGHRS, CDR2 YFSETQ. The J segment lost 2 bases and the V segment lost 2 bases, leaving 7 bases of the junction unmatched.

The CDR3 DNA reads TGTGCCAGCAGCCAACTCCCGACAGGGGGCCTAGGATCACCCCTCCACTTT. Encoded protein: CASSQLPTGGLGSPLHF. The V and J genes are TRBV3-1 (or the pseudogene TRBV3-2) and TRBJ1-6; 10 bases map to TRBD1. From germline, CDR1 is LGHDT and CDR2 YNNKEL (reference sequence). The CDR3 length is 17 residues. J was trimmed by 10 bases and V by 2 bases; bases with no gene match: 11.

The rearrangement joins TRBV6-1 to TRBJ1-2; tentatively, D is TRBD1 (5 bases). Trimming stripped 3 bases from V and 3 bases from J, with 8 bases between. CDR3 length equals 13 residues. Germline assignment: CDR1 MNHNS and CDR2 SASEGT. The CDR3 here is CASSEGLHYGYTF. In nucleotides, the CDR3 is TGTGCCAGCAGTGAGGGACTGCACTATGGCTACACCTTC.

The chain is built from TRBV9 and TRBJ2-6; no clear D. The CDR3 spans 14 residues. Germline CDR1 reads SGDLS; CDR2 reads YYNGEE. The V gene lost 3 bases and the J gene lost 3 bases, with 7 bases spanning the gap. The DNA for the CDR3 is TGTGCCAGCAGCGCCTTAGATGGGGCCAACGTCCTGACTTTC. Its translation is CASSALDGANVLTF.

This sequence joins TRBV12-3 or TRBV12-4 and TRBJ2-1, with no clear D. The CDR3 runs 12 residues. Trimming removed 5 bases from V and 6 bases from J, with 8 bases in between. CDR3 residues: CASSIGRNEQFF. The DNA of the CDR3 is TGTGCCAGCAGTATCGGACGCAATGAGCAGTTCTTC.

The rearrangement uses TRBV24-1 and TRBJ2-2, with D perhaps assigned TRBD1 or TRBD2 (5 bases each). Looked up from germline, CDR1 is KGHDR and CDR2 is SFDVKD. V shed 4 bases and J shed 7 bases, with 15 bases lying between them. This CDR3 is 15 amino acids long. The CDR3 DNA follows: TGTGCCACCAGTGACCTGGGACGGGTGGACGGGGAGCTGTTTTTT. As protein: CATSDLGRVDGELFF.

On this clone itself: A junction boundary mismatches the germline segment, possibly from a read error. The chain has TRBV10-1 and TRBJ2-7; 14 bases match TRBD2. Germline values: CDR1 WNHNN, CDR2 SYGVQD (reference sequence). The CDR3 has 15 residues. CDR3 in DNA: TGCGCCAGCAGTCAGGGACTAGCGGGAGCCCCTGGGTTGGACTTC. Translation gives CASSQGLAGAPGLDF.

The rearrangement joins TRBV14 to TRBJ1-2; unclear D gene. V lost 4 bases to trimming and J lost 8 bases, with 11 bases between them. Germline loops: CDR1 SGHDN, CDR2 FVKESK. CDR3 length equals 12 residues. The CDR3 sequence is CASSPRGSGYTF. CDR3 nucleotide sequence: TGTGCCAGCAGCCCACGGGGTTCCGGCTACACCTTC.

The rearrangement uses TRBV11-2 and TRBJ2-6; D not resolved. The CDR3 totals 17 residues. In germline, CDR1 is SGHAT, CDR2 FQNNGV. The V end was cut by 1 base, the J end by 0 bases, with 10 bases between. CDR3 loop: CASSLGPESSGANVLTF. DNA of the CDR3: TGTGCCAGCAGCTTAGGACCCGAGAGCTCTGGGGCCAACGTCCTGACTTTC.

Details on this clone: The sample contains more than one DNA sequence encoding this CDR3. The chain uses TRBV2 and TRBJ1-2; no clear D. The CDR3 extends over 14 amino acids. Germline V CDR1 and CDR2: SNHLY, FYNNEI. Between the trimmed V and J ends, which lost 1 base and 0 bases, there was a span of 6 bases. CDR3 coding DNA: TGTGCCAGCAGTGAAGGGAGAGCTAACTATGGCTACACCTTC. It encodes CASSEGRANYGYTF.

The DNA of the CDR3 is TGTGCCAGCAGCTACCGGGACACCAGCTCTGGAAACACCATATATTTT. It specifies CASSYRDTSSGNTIYF. V is TRBV7-2 and J is TRBJ1-3, with D maybe TRBD1 (6 bases). The germline V and J ends were trimmed by 4 bases and 0 bases, with 13 bases remaining between them. This CDR3 region has 16 residues. Germline V gene sequence: CDR1 SGHTA, CDR2 FQGNSA.